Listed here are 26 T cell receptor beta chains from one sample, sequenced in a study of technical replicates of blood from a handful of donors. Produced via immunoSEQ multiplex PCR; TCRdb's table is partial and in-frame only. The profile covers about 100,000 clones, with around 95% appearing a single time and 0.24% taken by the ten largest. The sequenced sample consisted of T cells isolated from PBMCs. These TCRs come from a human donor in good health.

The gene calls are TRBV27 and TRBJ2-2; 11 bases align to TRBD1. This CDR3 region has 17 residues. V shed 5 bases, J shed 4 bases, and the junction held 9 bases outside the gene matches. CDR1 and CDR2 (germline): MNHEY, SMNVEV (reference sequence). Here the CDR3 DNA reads TGTGCCAGCAGTCTCGGGACAGGGGGATTGGGCACCGGGGAGCTGTTTTTT. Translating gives CASSLGTGGLGTGELFF.

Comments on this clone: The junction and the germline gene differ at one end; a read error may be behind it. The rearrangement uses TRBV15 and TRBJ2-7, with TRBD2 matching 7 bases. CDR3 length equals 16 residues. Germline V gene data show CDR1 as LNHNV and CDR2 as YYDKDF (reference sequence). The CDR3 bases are TGTGCCACCAACAGAGAAAAGGGCAGCGGGGCCTACGAGCAGTACTTC. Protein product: CATNREKGSGAYEQYF.

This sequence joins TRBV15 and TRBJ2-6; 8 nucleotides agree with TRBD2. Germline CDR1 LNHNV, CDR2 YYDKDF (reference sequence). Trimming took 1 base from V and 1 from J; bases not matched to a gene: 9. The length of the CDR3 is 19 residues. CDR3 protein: CATSRGWGLGDSGANVLTF. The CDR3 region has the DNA TGTGCCACCAGCAGAGGGTGGGGACTAGGCGATTCTGGGGCCAACGTCCTGACTTTC. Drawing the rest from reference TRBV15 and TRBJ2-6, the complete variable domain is DAMVIQNPRYQVTQFGKPVTLSCSQTLNHNVMYWYQQKSSQAPKLLFHYYDKDFNNEADTPDNFQSRRPNTSFCFLDIRSPGLGDTAMYLCATSRGWGLGDSGANVLTFGAGSRLTVL.

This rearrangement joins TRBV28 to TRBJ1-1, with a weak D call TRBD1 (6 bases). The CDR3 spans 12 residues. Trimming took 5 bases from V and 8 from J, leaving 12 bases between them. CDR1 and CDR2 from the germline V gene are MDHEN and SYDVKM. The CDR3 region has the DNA TGTGCCAGCAGTGCCCCGGGACAAGAAGCTTTCTTT. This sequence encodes CASSAPGQEAFF. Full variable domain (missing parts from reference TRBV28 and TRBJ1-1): DVKVTQSSRYLVKRTGEKVFLECVQDMDHENMFWYRQDPGLGLRLIYFSYDVKMKEKGDIPEGYSVSREKKERFSLILESASTNQTSMYLCASSAPGQEAFFGQGTRLTVV.

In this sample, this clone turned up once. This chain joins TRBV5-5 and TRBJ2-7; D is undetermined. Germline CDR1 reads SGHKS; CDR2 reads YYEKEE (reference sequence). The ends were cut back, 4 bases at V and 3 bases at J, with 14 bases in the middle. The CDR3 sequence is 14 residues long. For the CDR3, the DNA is TGTGCCAGCAGCCTGGAAACCACCTACTACGAGCAGTACTTC. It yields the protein CASSLETTYYEQYF.

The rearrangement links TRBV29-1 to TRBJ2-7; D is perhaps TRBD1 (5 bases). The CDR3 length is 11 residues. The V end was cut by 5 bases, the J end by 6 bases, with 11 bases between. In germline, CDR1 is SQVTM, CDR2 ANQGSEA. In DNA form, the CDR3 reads TGCAGCGTTATGGACCAGGGCGAGCAGTACTTC. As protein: CSVMDQGEQYF.

CDR3 coding DNA: TGTGCCAGCAGTCTGTCCAGGGGGAGGCGCGAAAAACTGTTTTTT. Translation gives CASSLSRGRREKLFF. This chain links TRBV27 with TRBJ1-4; 7 bases fit TRBD1. This CDR3 comprises 15 residues. Germline CDR1 is MNHEY and CDR2 is SMNVEV (reference sequence). V lost 5 bases and J lost 8; bases outside the gene matches: 11.

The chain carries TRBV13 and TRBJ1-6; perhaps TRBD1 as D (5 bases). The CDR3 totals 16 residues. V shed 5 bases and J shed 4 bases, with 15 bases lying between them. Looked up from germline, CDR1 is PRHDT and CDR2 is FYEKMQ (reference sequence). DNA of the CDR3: TGTGCCAGCAGCCTCACCCGGGGGGTATATAATTCACCCCTCCACTTT. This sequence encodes CASSLTRGVYNSPLHF.

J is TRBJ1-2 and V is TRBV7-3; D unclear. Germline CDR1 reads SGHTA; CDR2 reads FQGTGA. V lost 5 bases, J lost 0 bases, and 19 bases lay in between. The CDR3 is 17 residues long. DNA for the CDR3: TGTGCCAGCAGCCCGAGAGGCCCGGCCCTAGCTAACTATGGCTACACCTTC. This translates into CASSPRGPALANYGYTF.

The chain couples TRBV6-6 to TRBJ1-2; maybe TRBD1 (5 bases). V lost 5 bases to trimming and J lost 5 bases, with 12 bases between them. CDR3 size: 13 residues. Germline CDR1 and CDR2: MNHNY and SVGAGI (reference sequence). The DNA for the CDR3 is TGTGCCAGCAGTCGGACATATGATTATGGCTACACCTTC. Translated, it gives CASSRTYDYGYTF.

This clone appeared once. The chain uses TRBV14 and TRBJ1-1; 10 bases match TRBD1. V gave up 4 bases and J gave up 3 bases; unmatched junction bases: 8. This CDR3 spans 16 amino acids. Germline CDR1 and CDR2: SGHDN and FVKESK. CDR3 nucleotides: TGTGCCAGCAGCCGTGGGGGGGACAGGGGTTACACTGAAGCTTTCTTT. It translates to CASSRGGDRGYTEAFF.

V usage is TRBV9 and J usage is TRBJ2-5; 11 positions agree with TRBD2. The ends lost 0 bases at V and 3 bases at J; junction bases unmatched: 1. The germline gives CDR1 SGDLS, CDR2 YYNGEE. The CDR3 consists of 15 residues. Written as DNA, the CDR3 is TGTGCCAGCAGCGTAGCACTAGCGGGAGAAGAGACCCAGTACTTC. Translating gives CASSVALAGEETQYF.

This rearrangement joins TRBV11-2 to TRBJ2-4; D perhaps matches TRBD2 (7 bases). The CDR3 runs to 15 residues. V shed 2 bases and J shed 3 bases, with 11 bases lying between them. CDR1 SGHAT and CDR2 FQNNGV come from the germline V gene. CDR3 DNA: TGTGCCAGCAGCTTATCCGGGGGGCGCAAAAACATTCAGTACTTC. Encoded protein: CASSLSGGRKNIQYF.

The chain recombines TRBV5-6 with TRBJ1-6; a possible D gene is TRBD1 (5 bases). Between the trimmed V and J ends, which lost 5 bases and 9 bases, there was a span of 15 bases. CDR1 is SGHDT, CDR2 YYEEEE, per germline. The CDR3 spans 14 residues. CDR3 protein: CASRMGGDGSPLHF. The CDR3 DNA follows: TGTGCCAGCAGGATGGGGGGGGATGGTTCACCCCTCCACTTT.

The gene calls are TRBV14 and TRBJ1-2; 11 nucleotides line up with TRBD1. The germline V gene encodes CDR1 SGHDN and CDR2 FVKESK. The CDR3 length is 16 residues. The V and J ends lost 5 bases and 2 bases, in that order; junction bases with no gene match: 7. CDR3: CASSVRDRGLNYGYTF. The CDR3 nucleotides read TGTGCCAGCAGCGTCCGGGACAGGGGGTTGAACTATGGCTACACCTTC.

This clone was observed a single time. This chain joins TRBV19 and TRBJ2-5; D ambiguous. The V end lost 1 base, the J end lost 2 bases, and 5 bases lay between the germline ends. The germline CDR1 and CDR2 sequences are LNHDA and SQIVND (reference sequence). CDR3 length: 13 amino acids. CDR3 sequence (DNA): TGTGCCAGTAGTATAGGGCAGCAAGAGACCCAGTACTTC. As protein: CASSIGQQETQYF. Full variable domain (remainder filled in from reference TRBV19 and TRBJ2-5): DGGITQSPKYLFRKEGQNVTLSCEQNLNHDAMYWYRQDPGQGLRLIYYSQIVNDFQKGDIAEGYSVSREKKESFPLTVTSAQKNPTAFYLCASSIGQQETQYFGPGTRLLVL.

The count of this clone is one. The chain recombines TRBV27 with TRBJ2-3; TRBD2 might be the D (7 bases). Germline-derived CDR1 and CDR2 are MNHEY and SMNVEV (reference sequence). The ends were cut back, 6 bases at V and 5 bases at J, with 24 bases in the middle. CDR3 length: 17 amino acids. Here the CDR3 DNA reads TGTGCCAGCAGCTCGGAAGAGAAAGGGGGAGGGAAAGATACGCAGTATTTT. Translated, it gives CASSSEEKGGGKDTQYF.

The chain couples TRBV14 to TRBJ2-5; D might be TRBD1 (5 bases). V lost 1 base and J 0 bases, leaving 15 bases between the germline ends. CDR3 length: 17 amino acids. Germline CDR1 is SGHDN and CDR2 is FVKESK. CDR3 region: CASSQATEDPYQETQYF. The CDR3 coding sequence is TGTGCCAGCAGCCAAGCGACAGAGGACCCCTACCAAGAGACCCAGTACTTC. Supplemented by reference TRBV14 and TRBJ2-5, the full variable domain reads EAGVTQFPSHSVIEKGQTVTLRCDPISGHDNLYWYRRVMGKEIKFLLHFVKESKQDESGMPNNRFLAERTGGTYSTLKVQPAELEDSGVYFCASSQATEDPYQETQYFGPGTRLLVL.

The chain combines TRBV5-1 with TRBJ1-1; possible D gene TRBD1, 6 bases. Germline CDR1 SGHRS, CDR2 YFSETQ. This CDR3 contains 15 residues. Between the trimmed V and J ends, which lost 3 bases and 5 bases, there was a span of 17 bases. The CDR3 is CASSSTRGGRTEAFF. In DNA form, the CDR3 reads TGCGCCAGCAGCTCCACGAGGGGGGGAAGGACTGAAGCTTTCTTT.

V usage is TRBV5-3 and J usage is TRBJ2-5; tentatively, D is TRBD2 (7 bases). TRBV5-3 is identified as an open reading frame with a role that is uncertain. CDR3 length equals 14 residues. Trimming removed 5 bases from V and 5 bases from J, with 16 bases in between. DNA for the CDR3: TGTGCCAGAAGGAGGGGGGGGCCCTTCGAGACCCAGTACTTC. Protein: CARRRGGPFETQYF.

CDR3 bases: TGTGCCAGCAGTCGGGACAGGGCTTACAATGAGCAGTTCTTC. Amino acid sequence: CASSRDRAYNEQFF. V and J are TRBV2 and TRBJ2-1; 9 bases are shared with TRBD1. This CDR3 comprises 14 residues. Germline CDR1 SNHLY, CDR2 FYNNEI. J gave up 4 bases and V 5 bases, and 3 bases lay outside the gene matches.

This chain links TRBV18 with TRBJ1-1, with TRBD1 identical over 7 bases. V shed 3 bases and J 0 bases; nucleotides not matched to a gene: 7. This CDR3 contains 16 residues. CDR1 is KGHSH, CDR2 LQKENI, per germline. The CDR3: CASSPSGGRMNTEAFF. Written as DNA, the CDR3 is TGTGCCAGCTCACCTTCAGGGGGAAGGATGAACACTGAAGCTTTCTTT.

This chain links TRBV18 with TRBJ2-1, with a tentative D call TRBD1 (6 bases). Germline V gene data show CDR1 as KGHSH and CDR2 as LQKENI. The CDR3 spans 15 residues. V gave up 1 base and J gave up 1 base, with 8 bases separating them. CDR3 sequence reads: CASSPLGGSYNEQFF. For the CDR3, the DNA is TGTGCCAGCTCACCACTAGGGGGATCCTACAATGAGCAGTTCTTC.

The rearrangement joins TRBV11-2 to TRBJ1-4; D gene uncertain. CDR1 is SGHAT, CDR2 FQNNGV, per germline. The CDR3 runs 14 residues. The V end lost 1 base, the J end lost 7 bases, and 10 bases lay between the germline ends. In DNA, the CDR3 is TGTGCCAGCAGCTTAGGTTCCTCGGGTGAAAAACTGTTTTTT. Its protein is CASSLGSSGEKLFF.

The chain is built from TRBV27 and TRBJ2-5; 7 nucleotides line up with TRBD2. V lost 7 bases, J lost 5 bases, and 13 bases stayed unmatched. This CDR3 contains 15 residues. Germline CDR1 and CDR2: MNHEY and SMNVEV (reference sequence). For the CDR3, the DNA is TGTGCCAGCAAACCCCTCGCGGGGGTAAGGGAGACCCAGTACTTC. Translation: CASKPLAGVRETQYF.

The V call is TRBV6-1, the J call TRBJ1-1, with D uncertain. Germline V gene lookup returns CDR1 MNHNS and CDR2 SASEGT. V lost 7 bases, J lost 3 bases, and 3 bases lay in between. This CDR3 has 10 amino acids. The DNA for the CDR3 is TGTGCCAGCACGGACACTGAAGCTTTCTTT. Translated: CASTDTEAFF.